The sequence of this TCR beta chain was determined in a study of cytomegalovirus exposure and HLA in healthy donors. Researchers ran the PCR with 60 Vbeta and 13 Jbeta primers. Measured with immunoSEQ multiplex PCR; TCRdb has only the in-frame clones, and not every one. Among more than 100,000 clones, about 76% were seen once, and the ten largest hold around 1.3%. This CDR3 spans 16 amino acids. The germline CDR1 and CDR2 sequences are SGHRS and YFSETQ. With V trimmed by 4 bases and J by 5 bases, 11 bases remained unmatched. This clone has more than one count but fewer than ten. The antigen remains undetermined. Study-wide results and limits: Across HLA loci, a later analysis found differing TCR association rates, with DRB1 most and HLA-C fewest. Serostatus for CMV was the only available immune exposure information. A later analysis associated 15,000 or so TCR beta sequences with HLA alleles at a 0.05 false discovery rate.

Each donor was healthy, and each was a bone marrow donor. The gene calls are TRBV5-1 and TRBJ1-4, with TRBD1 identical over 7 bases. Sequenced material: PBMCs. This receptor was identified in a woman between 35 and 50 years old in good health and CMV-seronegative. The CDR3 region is CASSLTGAEANEKLFF. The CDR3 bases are TGCGCCAGCAGCCTAACAGGGGCAGAAGCCAATGAAAAACTGTTTTTT.